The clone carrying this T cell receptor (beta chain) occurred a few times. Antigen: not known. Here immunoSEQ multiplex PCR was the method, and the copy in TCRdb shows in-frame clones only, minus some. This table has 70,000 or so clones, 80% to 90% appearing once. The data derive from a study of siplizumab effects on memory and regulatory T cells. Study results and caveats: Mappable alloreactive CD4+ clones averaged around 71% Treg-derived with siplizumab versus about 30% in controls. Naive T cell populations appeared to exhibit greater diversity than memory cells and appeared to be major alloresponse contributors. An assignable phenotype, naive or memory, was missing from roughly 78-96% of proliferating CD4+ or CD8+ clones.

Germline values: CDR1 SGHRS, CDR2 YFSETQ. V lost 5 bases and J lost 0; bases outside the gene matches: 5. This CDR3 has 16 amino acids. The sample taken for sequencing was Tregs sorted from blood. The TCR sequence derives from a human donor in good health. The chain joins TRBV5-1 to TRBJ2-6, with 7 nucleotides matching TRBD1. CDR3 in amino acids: CASRRDSSSGANVLTF. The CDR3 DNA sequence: TGCGCCAGCAGAAGGGACAGTTCCTCTGGGGCCAACGTCCTGACTTTC.